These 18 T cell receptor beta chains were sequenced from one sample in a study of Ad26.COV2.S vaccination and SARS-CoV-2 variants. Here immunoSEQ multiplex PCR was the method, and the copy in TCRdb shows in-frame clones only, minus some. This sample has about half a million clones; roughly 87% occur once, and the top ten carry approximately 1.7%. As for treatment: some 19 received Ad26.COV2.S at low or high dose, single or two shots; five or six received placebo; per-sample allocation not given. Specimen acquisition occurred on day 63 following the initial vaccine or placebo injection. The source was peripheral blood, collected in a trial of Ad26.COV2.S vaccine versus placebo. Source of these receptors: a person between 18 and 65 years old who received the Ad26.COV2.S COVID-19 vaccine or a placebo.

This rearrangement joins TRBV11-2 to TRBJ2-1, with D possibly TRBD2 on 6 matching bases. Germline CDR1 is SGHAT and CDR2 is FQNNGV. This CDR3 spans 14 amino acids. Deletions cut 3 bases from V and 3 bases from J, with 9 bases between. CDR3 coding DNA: TGTGCCAGCAGCTTGCGGGGAGACTACAATGAGCAGTTCTTC. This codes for CASSLRGDYNEQFF.

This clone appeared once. Here the CDR3 DNA reads TGCGCCAGCAGTGAGTGGACCGGGACAGACAGCTCCTACGAGCAGTACTTC. This encodes CASSEWTGTDSSYEQYF. J is TRBJ2-7 and V is TRBV10-2; 7 bases fit TRBD1. Trimming at V came to 1 base and at J to 0 bases, leaving 9 bases not matched to a gene. This CDR3 is built from 17 residues. The germline CDR1 and CDR2 sequences are WSHSY and SAAADI.

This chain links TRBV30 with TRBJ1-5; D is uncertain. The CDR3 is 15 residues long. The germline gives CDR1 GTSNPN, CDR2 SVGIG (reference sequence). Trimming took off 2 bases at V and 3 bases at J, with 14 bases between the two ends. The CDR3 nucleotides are TGTGCCTGGAGTAACCCGGGAAACATCAATCAGCCCCAGCATTTT. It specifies CAWSNPGNINQPQHF.

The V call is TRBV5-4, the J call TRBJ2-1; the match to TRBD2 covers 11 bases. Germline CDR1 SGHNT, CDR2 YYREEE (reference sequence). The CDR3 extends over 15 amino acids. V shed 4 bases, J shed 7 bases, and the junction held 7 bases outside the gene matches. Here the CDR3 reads CASSNLAGGTNEQFF. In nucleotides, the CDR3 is TGTGCCAGCAGCAATCTAGCGGGGGGTACAAATGAGCAGTTCTTC.

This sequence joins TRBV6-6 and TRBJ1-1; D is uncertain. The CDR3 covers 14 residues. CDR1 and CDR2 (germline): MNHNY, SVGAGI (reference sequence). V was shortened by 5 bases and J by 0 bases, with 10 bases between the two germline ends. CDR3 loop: CASSPVGLNTEAFF. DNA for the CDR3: TGTGCCAGCAGTCCCGTGGGGTTGAACACTGAAGCTTTCTTT.

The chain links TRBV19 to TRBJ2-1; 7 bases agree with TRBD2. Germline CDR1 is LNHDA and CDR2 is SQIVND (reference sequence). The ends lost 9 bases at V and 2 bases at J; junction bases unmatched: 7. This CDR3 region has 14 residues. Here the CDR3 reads CASSPSGTYNEQFF. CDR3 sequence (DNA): TGTGCCAGCTCGCCGAGCGGGACCTACAATGAGCAGTTCTTC.

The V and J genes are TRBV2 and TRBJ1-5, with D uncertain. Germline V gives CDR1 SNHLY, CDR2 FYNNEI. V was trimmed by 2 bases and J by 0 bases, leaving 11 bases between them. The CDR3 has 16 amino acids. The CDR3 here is CASSELRQLSNQPQHF. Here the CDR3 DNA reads TGTGCCAGCAGTGAATTGCGGCAGCTTAGCAATCAGCCCCAGCATTTT.

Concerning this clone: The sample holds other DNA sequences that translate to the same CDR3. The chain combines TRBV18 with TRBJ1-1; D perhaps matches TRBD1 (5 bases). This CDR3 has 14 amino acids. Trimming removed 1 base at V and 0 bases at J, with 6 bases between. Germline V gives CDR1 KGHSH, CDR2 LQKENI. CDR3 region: CASSPRGVNTEAFF. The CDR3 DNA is TGTGCCAGCTCACCACGGGGGGTGAACACTGAAGCTTTCTTT.

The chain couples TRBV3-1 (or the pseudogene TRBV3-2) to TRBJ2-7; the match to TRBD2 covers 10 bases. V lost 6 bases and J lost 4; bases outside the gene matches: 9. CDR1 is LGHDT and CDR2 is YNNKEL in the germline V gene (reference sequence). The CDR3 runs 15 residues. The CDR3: CASSPAGGPLYEQYF. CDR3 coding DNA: TGTGCCAGCAGTCCAGCGGGGGGGCCGTTATACGAGCAGTACTTC.

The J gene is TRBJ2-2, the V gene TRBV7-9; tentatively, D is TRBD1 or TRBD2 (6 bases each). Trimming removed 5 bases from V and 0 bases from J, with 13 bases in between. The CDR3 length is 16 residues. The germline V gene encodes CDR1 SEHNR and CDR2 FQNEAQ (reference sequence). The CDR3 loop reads CASSERGTPNTGELFF. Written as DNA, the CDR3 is TGTGCCAGCAGCGAAAGGGGGACTCCGAACACCGGGGAGCTGTTTTTT.

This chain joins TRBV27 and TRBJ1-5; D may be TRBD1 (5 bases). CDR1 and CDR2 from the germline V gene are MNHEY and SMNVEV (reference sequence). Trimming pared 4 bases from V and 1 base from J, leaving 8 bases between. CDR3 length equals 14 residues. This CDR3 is CASSSRDSNQPQHF. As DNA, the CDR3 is TGTGCCAGCAGTTCCCGGGACAGCAATCAGCCCCAGCATTTT.

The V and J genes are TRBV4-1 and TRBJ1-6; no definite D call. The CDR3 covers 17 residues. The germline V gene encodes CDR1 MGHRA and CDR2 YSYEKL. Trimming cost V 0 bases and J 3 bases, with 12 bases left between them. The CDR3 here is CASSQDSRAGYNSPLHF. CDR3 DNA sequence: TGCGCCAGCAGCCAAGATTCTCGGGCAGGCTATAATTCACCCCTCCACTTT.

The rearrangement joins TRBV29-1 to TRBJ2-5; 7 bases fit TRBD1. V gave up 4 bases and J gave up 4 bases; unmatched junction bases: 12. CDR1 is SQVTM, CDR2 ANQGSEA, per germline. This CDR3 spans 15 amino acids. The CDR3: CSVVVGDSSGETQYF. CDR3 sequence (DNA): TGCAGCGTTGTGGTGGGGGACAGCTCAGGAGAGACCCAGTACTTC.

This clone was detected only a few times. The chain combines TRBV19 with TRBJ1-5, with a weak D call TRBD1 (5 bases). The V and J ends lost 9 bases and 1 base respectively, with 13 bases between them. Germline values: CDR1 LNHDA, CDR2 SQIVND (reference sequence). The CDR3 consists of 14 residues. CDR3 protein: CASDDSGSNQPQHF. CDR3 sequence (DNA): TGTGCCAGCGACGACAGTGGAAGCAATCAGCCCCAGCATTTT. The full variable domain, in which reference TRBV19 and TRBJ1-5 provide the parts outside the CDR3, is DGGITQSPKYLFRKEGQNVTLSCEQNLNHDAMYWYRQDPGQGLRLIYYSQIVNDFQKGDIAEGYSVSREKKESFPLTVTSAQKNPTAFYLCASDDSGSNQPQHFGDGTRLSIL.

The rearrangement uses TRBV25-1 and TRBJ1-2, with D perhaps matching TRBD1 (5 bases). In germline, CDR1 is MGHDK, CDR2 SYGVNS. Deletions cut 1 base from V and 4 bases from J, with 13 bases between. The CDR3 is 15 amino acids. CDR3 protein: CASSESPGLGYGYTF. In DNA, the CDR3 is TGTGCCAGCAGTGAATCCCCGGGGCTTGGCTATGGCTACACCTTC.

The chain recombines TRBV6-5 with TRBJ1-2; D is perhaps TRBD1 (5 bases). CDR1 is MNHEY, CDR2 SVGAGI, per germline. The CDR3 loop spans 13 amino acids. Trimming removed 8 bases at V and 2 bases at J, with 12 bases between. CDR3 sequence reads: CASWGSGNYGYTF. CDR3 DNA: TGTGCCAGCTGGGGCAGTGGGAACTATGGCTACACCTTC.

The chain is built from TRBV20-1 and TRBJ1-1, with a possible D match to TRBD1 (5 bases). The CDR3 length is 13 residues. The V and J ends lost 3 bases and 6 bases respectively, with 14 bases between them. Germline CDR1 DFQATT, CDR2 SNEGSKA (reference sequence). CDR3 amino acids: CSASRGTGAEAFF. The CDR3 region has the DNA TGCAGTGCTAGTCGGGGGACGGGGGCTGAAGCTTTCTTT.

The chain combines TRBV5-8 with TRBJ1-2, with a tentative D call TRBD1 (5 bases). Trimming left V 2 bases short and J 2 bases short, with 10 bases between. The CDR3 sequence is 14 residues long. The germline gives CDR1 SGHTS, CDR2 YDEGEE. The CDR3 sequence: CASSLGHPNYGYTF. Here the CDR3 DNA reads TGTGCCAGCAGCTTAGGACATCCAAACTATGGCTACACCTTC.